This record concerns one TCR beta chain sequence. Clones were read by immunoSEQ multiplex PCR, and TCRdb kept only the in-frame ones, dropping some. This table has roughly 76,000 clones, 90% to 95% appearing once. This record comes from a study of technical replicates of blood from several donors. Per germline, CDR1 SGHVS and CDR2 FQNEAQ. The V end was cut by 4 bases, the J end by 2 bases, with 15 bases between. The CDR3 contains 16 residues. The V call is TRBV7-8, the J call TRBJ1-5; no clear D gene. The TCR originated in a human donor in good health. Sequenced input: T cells isolated from PBMCs. In DNA, the CDR3 is TGTGCCAGCAGCTCTTACACTACCCGAGGCAATCAGCCCCAGCATTTT. Protein sequence: CASSSYTTRGNQPQHF.